The 24 T cell receptor beta chains below were found in one sample sequenced in a study of T cells in Graves' hyperthyroidism and ophthalmopathy. What was amplified from RNA transcripts were TCR beta CDR3 regions. The HTBI primer set was used in a first-round RT-PCR of the TCR CDR3. Each CDR3 protein is one row after TCRdb ran MiXCR on the multiplex PCR reads. The sample holds roughly 280,000 distinct CDR3 sequences, about 20% seen once. Source material: blood. The receptor set was obtained from a man aged 30 to 39 with Graves' ophthalmopathy.

The rearrangement joins TRBV6-2 or TRBV6-3 to TRBJ2-2; TRBD2 matches at 7 bases. Trimming removed 4 bases from V and 4 bases from J; junction bases left unmatched: 15. Germline V gene lookup returns CDR1 MNHEY and CDR2 SVGEGT. The CDR3 extends over 18 amino acids. The CDR3 DNA sequence: TGTGCCAGCAGTTCCCGAAGCGGGACTGTTATGGGCACCGGGGAGCTGTTTTTT. Translation: CASSSRSGTVMGTGELFF.

Remarks on this clonotype: One end of the junction fails to match germline, which may point to a read error. The chain uses TRBV19 and TRBJ2-7; tentatively, D is TRBD2 (6 bases). From germline, CDR1 is LNHDA and CDR2 SQIVND (reference sequence). The CDR3 consists of 15 residues. This CDR3 reads CASPPKGAGSSEQYF. DNA of the CDR3: TGTGCCAGTCCCCCTAAGGGTGCGGGGTCCTCCGAGCAGTACTTC.

As concerns this clonotype: The junction shows a germline mismatch at one end, possibly a read error. The CDR3 loop reads CASSELPSGSQETQYF. Written as DNA, the CDR3 is TGCGCCAGCAGTGAGTTGCCAAGCGGGAGCCAAGAGACCCAGTACTTC. The rearrangement links TRBV3-1 to TRBJ2-5, with 8 positions matching TRBD2. The CDR3 contains 16 residues. CDR1 and CDR2 (germline): LGHDT, YNNKEL (reference sequence).

This clonotype has at least ten counts. The V gene is TRBV7-9, the J gene TRBJ2-1; 7 nucleotides line up with TRBD2. Germline CDR1 is SEHNR and CDR2 is FQNEAQ (reference sequence). Trimming cost V 5 bases and J 7 bases; bases outside gene matches: 14. This CDR3 is 16 amino acids long. DNA of the CDR3: TGTGCCAGCAGCCTCGGACTAGGACAACGAATAAATGAGCAGTTCTTC. Translation: CASSLGLGQRINEQFF.

The rearrangement joins TRBV5-1 to TRBJ2-5, with TRBD2 identical over 11 bases. The J segment lost 2 bases and the V segment lost 0 bases, leaving 3 bases of the junction unmatched. In germline, CDR1 is SGHRS, CDR2 YFSETQ. The CDR3 runs 16 residues. This CDR3 is CASSLGGTSGQETQYF. The CDR3 nucleotides are TGCGCCAGCAGCTTGGGGGGGACTAGCGGACAAGAGACCCAGTACTTC. Using reference TRBV5-1 and TRBJ2-5 for the parts outside the CDR3, the full variable domain is KAGVTQTPRYLIKTRGQQVTLSCSPISGHRSVSWYQQTPGQGLQFLFEYFSETQRNKGNFPGRFSGRQFSNSRSEMNVSTLELGDSALYLCASSLGGTSGQETQYFGPGTRLLVL.

This clonotype turned up a few times. This chain joins TRBV6-1 and TRBJ1-4; perhaps TRBD1 as D (6 bases). The CDR3 is made up of 15 amino acids. V was shortened by 5 bases and J by 8 bases, with 18 bases between the two germline ends. The germline CDR1 and CDR2 sequences are MNHNS and SASEGT. The CDR3 here is CASSPSRGVWEKLFF. The CDR3 nucleotides read TGTGCCAGCAGTCCGAGCAGGGGTGTTTGGGAAAAACTGTTTTTT.

This clonotype turned up a few times. This chain links TRBV5-1 with TRBJ2-7, with unresolved D. The CDR3 contains 13 residues. Germline CDR1 SGHRS, CDR2 YFSETQ. Trimming shortened V by 3 bases and J by 6 bases, and 13 bases separated the two germline ends. For the CDR3, the DNA is TGCGCCAGCAGCTACGACACAACCTCCGAGCAGTACTTC. It specifies CASSYDTTSEQYF.

This clonotype was counted many times. The chain links TRBV27 to TRBJ1-5; D unresolved. CDR3 length: 15 amino acids. Per the germline V gene, CDR1 is MNHEY and CDR2 is SMNVEV (reference sequence). V shed 2 bases and J shed 6 bases, with 14 bases lying between them. In nucleotides, the CDR3 is TGTGCCAGCAGTTTAATGGGGAGTGCTCTTCAGCCCCAGCATTTT. It translates to CASSLMGSALQPQHF.

This clonotype was found many times. The chain employs TRBV2 and TRBJ2-6, with D perhaps TRBD2 (6 bases). Germline loops: CDR1 SNHLY, CDR2 FYNNEI. The V and J ends lost 6 bases and 2 bases respectively, with 11 bases between them. This CDR3 region has 15 residues. In DNA form, the CDR3 reads TGTGCCAGCAGGGGGGACTCCACTGGGGCCAACGTCCTGACTTTC. Amino acid sequence: CASRGDSTGANVLTF.

This clonotype occurred a few times. V is TRBV20-1 and J is TRBJ2-7; maybe TRBD2 (6 bases). V was trimmed by 0 bases and J by 5 bases, leaving 17 bases between them. The CDR3 extends over 15 amino acids. Germline V CDR1 and CDR2: DFQATT, SNEGSKA (reference sequence). This chain's CDR3 is CSAREGAAGSHEQYF. The CDR3 DNA is TGCAGTGCTAGAGAAGGGGCGGCGGGAAGTCACGAGCAGTACTTC.

This clonotype was seen a handful of times. The rearrangement joins TRBV7-2 to TRBJ2-7; unclear D gene. This CDR3 is built from 11 residues. Looked up from germline, CDR1 is SGHTA and CDR2 is FQGNSA. V shed 4 bases and J shed 6 bases, with 7 bases lying between them. The DNA for the CDR3 is TGTGCCAGCAGCTCCGCTTTCGAGCAGTACTTC. Translated, it gives CASSSAFEQYF. Full variable domain (outside the CDR3, taken from reference TRBV7-2 and TRBJ2-7): GAGVSQSPSNKVTEKGKDVELRCDPISGHTALYWYRQSLGQGLEFLIYFQGNSAPDKSGLPSDRFSAERTGGSVSTLTIQRTQQEDSAVYLCASSSAFEQYFGPGTRLTVT.

This chain connects TRBV27 to TRBJ2-7; 10 bases match TRBD2. Germline V gives CDR1 MNHEY, CDR2 SMNVEV (reference sequence). V lost 0 bases, J lost 2 bases, and 1 base stayed unmatched. This CDR3 spans 15 amino acids. Written as DNA, the CDR3 is TGTGCCAGCAGTTTATCAGCGGGAGGGCCCTACGAGCAGTACTTC. It yields the protein CASSLSAGGPYEQYF.

This clonotype was counted a few times. The genes are TRBV20-1 and TRBJ1-1; D not resolved. Looked up from germline, CDR1 is DFQATT and CDR2 is SNEGSKA (reference sequence). This CDR3 has 13 amino acids. The ends were cut back, 1 base at V and 0 bases at J, with 6 bases in the middle. CDR3 in DNA: TGCAGTGCTAGAGGGTCGATGAACACTGAAGCTTTCTTT. Its protein is CSARGSMNTEAFF.

Ten or more counts support this clonotype. The V gene is TRBV11-1, the J gene TRBJ2-1; TRBD2 matches at 7 bases. Germline-derived CDR1 and CDR2 are SGHAT and FQDESV (reference sequence). V shed 1 base, J shed 4 bases, and the junction held 4 bases outside the gene matches. The CDR3 runs 15 residues. CDR3 protein: CASSLVAGAYNEQFF. The CDR3 DNA reads TGTGCCAGCAGCTTAGTTGCGGGAGCTTACAATGAGCAGTTCTTC.

This clonotype came up a few times. J is TRBJ2-1 and V is TRBV9; no clear D. The germline V gene encodes CDR1 SGDLS and CDR2 YYNGEE. The CDR3 loop spans 14 amino acids. Trimming stripped 4 bases from V and 0 bases from J, with 8 bases between. The CDR3 sequence is CASSPSISYNEQFF. DNA of the CDR3: TGTGCCAGCAGCCCGAGTATCTCCTACAATGAGCAGTTCTTC.

This clonotype has ten or more counts. The CDR3 protein is CASSQVKTEAFF. In DNA form, the CDR3 reads TGTGCCAGCAGCCAAGTAAAAACTGAAGCTTTCTTT. The J gene is TRBJ1-1, the V gene TRBV3-1; D is uncertain. The V end lost 1 base, the J end lost 5 bases, and 5 bases lay between the germline ends. Germline CDR1 LGHDT, CDR2 YNNKEL (reference sequence). CDR3 length equals 12 residues.

This clonotype was observed at least ten times. This rearrangement joins TRBV3-1 to TRBJ2-1; maybe TRBD1 (6 bases). Between the trimmed V and J ends, which lost 1 base and 5 bases, there was a span of 15 bases. The CDR3 length is 16 residues. The germline gives CDR1 LGHDT, CDR2 YNNKEL (reference sequence). The CDR3 region has the DNA TGTGCCAGCAGCCAAGCGAACAGGGCACCCGACAATGAGCAGTTCTTC. Its translation: CASSQANRAPDNEQFF.

The V and J genes are TRBV3-1 and TRBJ2-7; D not resolved. CDR3 length: 12 residues. CDR1 is LGHDT and CDR2 is YNNKEL in the germline V gene (reference sequence). V was shortened by 3 bases and J by 6 bases, with 9 bases between the two germline ends. This chain's CDR3 is CASSQQAAEQYF. The CDR3 DNA follows: TGTGCCAGCAGCCAGCAGGCTGCCGAGCAGTACTTC.

Only a few counts were recorded for this clonotype. The V call is TRBV12-3 or TRBV12-4, the J call TRBJ1-6; D is unresolved. Trimming cost V 5 bases and J 7 bases, with 15 bases left between them. This CDR3 is 15 amino acids long. CDR3 in DNA: TGTGCCAGCAGTGCCGACGGGTTATCCAATTCACCCCTCCACTTT. Translated, it gives CASSADGLSNSPLHF.

This clonotype showed up just a few times. The rearrangement links TRBV27 to TRBJ2-5; 10 nucleotides agree with TRBD2. The junction had 13 bases not matched to a gene; V was cut back by 4 bases and J by 5 bases. Germline CDR1 and CDR2: MNHEY and SMNVEV (reference sequence). The CDR3 sequence is 17 residues long. The CDR3 sequence is CASSSPGLAGVWETQYF. As DNA, the CDR3 is TGTGCCAGCAGTTCTCCGGGGCTAGCGGGAGTTTGGGAGACCCAGTACTTC.

Many counts were recorded for this clonotype. This sequence joins TRBV2 and TRBJ1-1; D might be TRBD1 (5 bases). This CDR3 has 10 residues. The V and J ends lost 8 bases and 7 bases respectively, with 8 bases between them. Per the germline V gene, CDR1 is SNHLY and CDR2 is FYNNEI. CDR3 sequence: CASGTLEAFF. In DNA, the CDR3 is TGTGCCAGCGGGACCCTTGAAGCTTTCTTT.

This chain joins TRBV2 and TRBJ2-5, with 9 positions matching TRBD1. Trimming cost V 5 bases and J 7 bases; bases outside gene matches: 11. The germline gives CDR1 SNHLY, CDR2 FYNNEI. The CDR3 is made up of 15 amino acids. As DNA, the CDR3 is TGTGCCAGCAGTACCGGGACAGGGTCTCGGGTGACCCAGTACTTC. It encodes CASSTGTGSRVTQYF.

This clonotype was observed many times. The J gene is TRBJ1-5, the V gene TRBV7-2, with D unresolved. Per germline, CDR1 SGHTA and CDR2 FQGNSA. With 3 bases removed from V and 2 bases from J, the gap between germline ends came to 11 bases. The CDR3 totals 15 residues. This CDR3 reads CASSLYGVGNQPQHF. The CDR3 DNA sequence: TGTGCCAGCAGCTTGTACGGGGTGGGCAATCAGCCCCAGCATTTT.

This clonotype has more than one count but fewer than ten. The chain joins TRBV20-1 to TRBJ2-3; 8 bases match TRBD2. The CDR3 is 13 amino acids. The germline CDR1 and CDR2 sequences are DFQATT and SNEGSKA (reference sequence). The V gene end was trimmed by 6 bases and the J gene end by 5 bases; junction bases not matched to a gene: 7. The CDR3 loop reads CSAHGGAGDTQYF. CDR3 DNA sequence: TGCAGTGCCCACGGGGGGGCAGGAGATACGCAGTATTTT.